A single sample is the source of the 9 T cell receptor beta chains below, sequenced in a study of post-analysis software for immune sequencing data. Libraries were made from TCR beta cDNA, and they carried unique molecular identifiers. MiXCR, run by TCRdb on the PCR reads, gives a single entry per CDR3 protein. Among some 370,000 distinct CDR3 sequences listed, around 33% were seen once. These receptors' targets are unknown. Regarding the study as a whole: Four or five TRBV segments were more frequent in patients than controls; TRBV5-6, TRBV5-1 and TRBV20-1 belonged to this group.

Source material: blood. These TCRs come from a girl between 5 and 17 years old with multiple sclerosis.

This clonotype was detected only a few times. CDR3 sequence: CASSYAGGETEAFF. CDR3 DNA sequence: TGTGCCAGCAGTTACGCGGGGGGAGAGACTGAAGCTTTCTTT. The gene calls are TRBV6-2 or TRBV6-3 and TRBJ1-1; a possible D gene is TRBD1 (5 bases). CDR1 and CDR2 (germline): MNHEY, SVGEGT. The length of the CDR3 is 14 residues. V dropped 2 bases and J dropped 5 bases, with 12 bases sitting between them.

This clonotype was picked up a small number of times. J is TRBJ1-4 and V is TRBV6-1; possibly TRBD1 for D (5 bases). V was trimmed by 4 bases and J by 8 bases, leaving 17 bases between them. This CDR3 is 15 amino acids long. Germline V gene sequence: CDR1 MNHNS, CDR2 SASEGT. CDR3 nucleotide sequence: TGTGCCAGCAGTGTGGGGCCCACCTCGAGGGAAAAACTGTTTTTT. Residues: CASSVGPTSREKLFF.

The J gene is TRBJ2-1, the V gene TRBV12-3 or TRBV12-4; D call uncertain. CDR3 length: 15 amino acids. Trimming took 3 bases from V and 0 from J, leaving 9 bases between them. CDR3 coding DNA: TGTGCCAGCAGTTTCCTCCCGAGCTCCTACAATGAGCAGTTCTTC. Translated, it gives CASSFLPSSYNEQFF.

This clonotype was seen only a few times. The V gene is TRBV7-2, the J gene TRBJ1-1; D unclear. Germline CDR1 is SGHTA and CDR2 is FQGNSA. Trimming removed 5 bases from V and 3 bases from J, with 19 bases in between. This CDR3 is 16 amino acids long. The CDR3, as DNA: TGTGCCAGCAGCAGCCAAATGGGCACGGCGGACACTGAAGCTTTCTTT. Translated, it gives CASSSQMGTADTEAFF.

As DNA, the CDR3 is TGTGCCAGCAGTTTGCAGGGGCTCGGCTATGGCTACACCTTC. Translation gives CASSLQGLGYGYTF. The genes are TRBV12-3 or TRBV12-4 and TRBJ1-2, with D possibly TRBD1 on 6 matching bases. This CDR3 contains 14 residues. The germline V and J ends were trimmed by 3 bases and 4 bases, with 12 bases remaining between them.

Of note for this clonotype: Germline and junction disagree at one end, which may indicate a read error. This chain connects TRBV5-1 to TRBJ2-7, with TRBD1 identical over 8 bases. The CDR3 totals 15 residues. Germline lookup yields CDR1 SGHRS and CDR2 YFSETQ. The CDR3 sequence: CASSLEGQASYDQYF. DNA of the CDR3: TGCGCCAGCAGCTTGGAGGGACAGGCCTCCTACGATCAGTACTTC. The whole variable domain, remainder taken from reference TRBV5-1 and TRBJ2-7, is KAGVTQTPRYLIKTRGQQVTLSCSPISGHRSVSWYQQTPGQGLQFLFEYFSETQRNKGNFPGRFSGRQFSNSRSEMNVSTLELGDSALYLCASSLEGQASYDQYFGPGTRLTVT.

The rearrangement uses TRBV20-1 and TRBJ2-1; 11 bases are a match to TRBD2. The CDR3 is 16 residues long. Germline CDR1 DFQATT, CDR2 SNEGSKA (reference sequence). With 3 bases clipped from V and 4 bases from J, the junction kept 8 bases outside the gene matches. CDR3 coding DNA: TGCAGTGCTAGGGCCTCTAGCGGGGGGTTGTACAATGAGCAGTTCTTC. Its protein is CSARASSGGLYNEQFF.

V gene TRBV12-3 or TRBV12-4 combines with J gene TRBJ2-3, with D possibly TRBD2 on 5 matching bases. Trimming cost V 3 bases and J 11 bases, with 15 bases left between them. The CDR3 consists of 13 residues. In DNA form, the CDR3 reads TGTGCCAGCAGTTTCGACTACGTAAGTGAGCAGTATTTT. It translates to CASSFDYVSEQYF.

This clonotype turned up a few times. DNA of the CDR3: TGCGCCAGCAGCTCAAGGAGACAGGAGGTCATCTACGAGCAGTACTTC. Its protein product is CASSSRRQEVIYEQYF. The rearrangement links TRBV5-1 to TRBJ2-7; perhaps TRBD1 as D (6 bases). V lost 3 bases to trimming and J lost 3 bases, with 19 bases between them. CDR1 is SGHRS, CDR2 YFSETQ, per germline. CDR3 length equals 16 residues.